The 2 T cell receptor beta chains presented below share a single source sample, sequenced in a study of blood T cells in healthy people across ages. The second PCR ran about 6 to 11 cycles with a sample-barcoded 5' primer and J-beta primers. TCRdb re-analysed the 5' RACE reads in MiXCR, keeping a single row per CDR3 protein. The sample records around 1.5 million distinct CDR3 sequences, roughly 45% being singletons. Material: blood. The receptors originated from a woman under 30 in good health.

J is TRBJ2-7 and V is TRBV18, with D uncertain. V shed 1 base and J shed 2 bases, with 9 bases lying between them. This CDR3 is built from 14 residues. Per the germline V gene, CDR1 is KGHSH and CDR2 is LQKENI. For the CDR3, the DNA is TGTGCCAGCTCACCACAGGAGAGCCCCTACGAGCAGTACTTC. The encoded protein is CASSPQESPYEQYF.

The chain has TRBV7-6 and TRBJ2-5; 12 bases are a match to TRBD2. V shed 3 bases and J 5 bases; nucleotides not matched to a gene: 7. The CDR3 sequence is 16 residues long. The germline V gene has CDR1 SGHVS and CDR2 FNYEAQ. The CDR3 nucleotides are TGTGCCAGCAGCTTGGGGACTAGCGGGTGGCGGGAGACCCAGTACTTC. This encodes CASSLGTSGWRETQYF.